These 12 T cell receptor beta chains came from one sample sequenced in a study of shared clonotypes between healthy human individuals. The table came from immunoSEQ multiplex PCR; TCRdb's copy has only in-frame clones and leaves some out. The sample carries about a million clones, about 76% recorded once. What was sequenced was memory CD4+ T cells sorted from blood. Regarding subset: CD45RA-negative fraction. The receptors were gathered from a young man in good health.

This chain links TRBV11-2 with TRBJ2-7; D unclear. The germline V gene encodes CDR1 SGHAT and CDR2 FQNNGV. The CDR3 is made up of 15 amino acids. V was trimmed by 0 bases and J by 6 bases, leaving 15 bases between them. The CDR3 DNA reads as TGTGCCAGCAGCTTAGATTCCGGGTTTCCGGGCGAGCAGTACTTC. This gives the protein CASSLDSGFPGEQYF.

The chain has TRBV7-9 and TRBJ1-2; no definite D call. Germline values: CDR1 SEHNR, CDR2 FQNEAQ (reference sequence). V was clipped by 1 base and J by 2 bases, with 8 bases between them. CDR3 length: 14 amino acids. The chain's CDR3 is CASSLGAQNYGYTF. The CDR3 DNA sequence: TGTGCCAGCAGCTTAGGGGCACAAAACTATGGCTACACCTTC.

The V call is TRBV21-1, the J call TRBJ2-7; the table's D call, TRBD2, has no DNA check behind it. TRBV21-1 represents a pseudogene. This CDR3 spans 16 amino acids. The DNA for the CDR3 is TGTGCCAGCAGCCCTCCCTCGGGGGAGTCCAACTACGAGCAGTACTTC. Translating it yields CASSPPSGESNYEQYF.

This clone was seen a few times. Additional DNA sequences in this sample encode the identical CDR3. The chain joins TRBV19 to TRBJ1-6; D gene unclear. The CDR3 contains 12 residues. V dropped 2 bases and J dropped 8 bases, with 4 bases sitting between them. From germline, CDR1 is LNHDA and CDR2 SQIVND (reference sequence). The chain's CDR3 is CASSILDSPLHF. The CDR3 nucleotides read TGTGCCAGTAGTATACTGGATTCACCCCTCCACTTT.

This chain connects TRBV6-6 to TRBJ1-6; the D gene is possibly TRBD1 (6 bases). Germline V gives CDR1 MNHNY, CDR2 SVGAGI (reference sequence). The CDR3 is 14 amino acids. V lost 3 bases and J 7 bases, leaving 10 bases between the germline ends. Here the CDR3 DNA reads TGTGCCAGCAGTTATATTACAGGGAATTCACCCCTCCACTTT. It encodes CASSYITGNSPLHF.

This chain connects TRBV27 to TRBJ2-2; 8 bases are a match to TRBD2. The CDR3 is 14 residues long. The junction had 6 bases not matched to a gene; V was cut back by 6 bases and J by 6 bases. Per germline, CDR1 MNHEY and CDR2 SMNVEV (reference sequence). The CDR3 loop reads CASRRGGDPGELFF. DNA for the CDR3: TGTGCCAGCAGACGGGGGGGGGACCCCGGGGAGCTGTTTTTT.

This clone has just a few counts. This chain joins TRBV13 and TRBJ2-3; 11 bases map to TRBD2. The V gene's germline CDR1 is PRHDT and CDR2 FYEKMQ (reference sequence). Trimming removed 5 bases from V and 5 bases from J; junction bases left unmatched: 12. The CDR3 is made up of 17 amino acids. The CDR3 DNA follows: TGTGCCAGCAGCCTACAACTTAGCGGGGGGGCCAAAGATACGCAGTATTTT. Translation: CASSLQLSGGAKDTQYF.

V usage is TRBV7-2 and J usage is TRBJ2-7; 13 nucleotides agree with TRBD2. Germline CDR1 SGHTA, CDR2 FQGNSA. The CDR3 covers 17 residues. J lost 2 bases, V lost 5 bases, and 9 bases had no gene match. Here the CDR3 reads CASSPTVGTSGTYEQYF. The DNA for the CDR3 is TGTGCCAGCAGCCCAACGGTGGGGACTAGCGGGACCTACGAGCAGTACTTC.

The CDR3: CASSFTDGTGGNTEAFF. CDR3 sequence (DNA): TGCGCCAGCAGCTTTACCGATGGGACAGGGGGGAACACTGAAGCTTTCTTT. The V call is TRBV5-1, the J call TRBJ1-1; TRBD1 aligns across 11 bases. The CDR3 is 17 amino acids. Germline assignment: CDR1 SGHRS and CDR2 YFSETQ. The V gene end was trimmed by 2 bases and the J gene end by 1 base; junction bases not matched to a gene: 7.

The CDR3 region has the DNA TGTGCTAGTGGTTTTGAGTGGGTAGGAGGAGGCGAGCAGTACTTC. Translating gives CASGFEWVGGGEQYF. This chain uses TRBV12-5 with TRBJ2-7, with D possibly TRBD2 on 5 matching bases. The germline V gene has CDR1 LGHNT and CDR2 FRNRAP. V lost 3 bases and J lost 6, with 18 bases in between. The CDR3 has 15 residues. The full variable domain, in which reference TRBV12-5 and TRBJ2-7 provide the parts outside the CDR3, is DARVTQTPRHKVTEMGQEVTMRCQPILGHNTVFWYRQTMMQGLELLAYFRNRAPLDDSGMPKDRFSAEMPDATLATLKIQPSEPRDSAVYFCASGFEWVGGGEQYFGPGTRLTVT.

This rearrangement joins TRBV2 to TRBJ1-1; D not resolved. The CDR3 spans 15 residues. V lost 6 bases and J 0 bases, leaving 14 bases between the germline ends. Germline assignment: CDR1 SNHLY and CDR2 FYNNEI. CDR3 residues: CASSLINVMNTEAFF. CDR3 nucleotide sequence: TGTGCCAGCAGCCTGATCAATGTCATGAACACTGAAGCTTTCTTT.

The gene calls are TRBV4-1 and TRBJ2-6, with D possibly matching TRBD1 (6 bases). The CDR3 extends over 17 amino acids. Trimming stripped 1 base from V and 0 bases from J, with 10 bases between. Germline V gene lookup returns CDR1 MGHRA and CDR2 YSYEKL. CDR3 in amino acids: CASSQAGQSSGANVLTF. The DNA of the CDR3 is TGCGCCAGCAGCCAAGCTGGACAGAGCTCTGGGGCCAACGTCCTGACTTTC.